There are many counts of the clone carrying this T cell receptor (beta chain). What it recognizes is unknown. One entry per CDR3 protein results from TCRdb running MiXCR on the multiplex PCR reads. The profile covers about 20,000 distinct CDR3 sequences, with approximately 33% appearing a single time and over 8.5% taken by the ten largest. The data were obtained in a study of breast tumors, draining lymph nodes, adjacent tissues. Study conclusions and caveats: Tumor T cell lymph node origin was a supported hypothesis, not proven. Compared with lymph nodes, tumors were less diverse; compared with nontumor tissue, more. Data fit most tumor T cells coming from lymph node, expanding in tumor. Luminal-like breast cancer showed significantly greater tumor-nontumor repertoire similarity than basal-like breast cancer did.

Germline loops: CDR1 MNHNS, CDR2 SASEGT. V gave up 5 bases and J gave up 2 bases; unmatched junction bases: 6. This CDR3 region has 14 residues. The rearrangement uses TRBV6-1 and TRBJ2-7; 7 nucleotides line up with TRBD1. The sequence derives from a female donor with breast cancer. Some clones in this sample may be carry-over from other donors' samples. The sample was breast tumor tissue. As DNA, the CDR3 is TGTGCCAGCAGTATAGGACAGGCCCCCTACGAGCAGTACTTC. It encodes CASSIGQAPYEQYF.